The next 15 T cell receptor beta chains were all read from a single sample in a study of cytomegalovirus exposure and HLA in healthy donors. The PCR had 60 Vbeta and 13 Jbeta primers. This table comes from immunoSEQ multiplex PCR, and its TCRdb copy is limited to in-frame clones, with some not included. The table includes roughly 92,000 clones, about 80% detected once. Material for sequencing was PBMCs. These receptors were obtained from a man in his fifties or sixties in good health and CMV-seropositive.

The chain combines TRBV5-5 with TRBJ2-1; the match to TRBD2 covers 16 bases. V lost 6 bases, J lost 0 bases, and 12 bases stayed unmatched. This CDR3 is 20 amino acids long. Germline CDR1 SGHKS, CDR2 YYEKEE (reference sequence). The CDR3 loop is CASTPGTSGRALHSYNEQFF. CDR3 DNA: TGTGCCAGCACCCCCGGGACTAGCGGGAGGGCCTTACACTCCTACAATGAGCAGTTCTTC.

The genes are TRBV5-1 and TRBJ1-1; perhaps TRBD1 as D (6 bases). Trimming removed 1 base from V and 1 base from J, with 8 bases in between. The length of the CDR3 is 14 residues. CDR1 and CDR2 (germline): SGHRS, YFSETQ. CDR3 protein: CASSLQQGNTEAFF. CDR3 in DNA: TGCGCCAGCAGCTTGCAACAGGGGAACACTGAAGCTTTCTTT.

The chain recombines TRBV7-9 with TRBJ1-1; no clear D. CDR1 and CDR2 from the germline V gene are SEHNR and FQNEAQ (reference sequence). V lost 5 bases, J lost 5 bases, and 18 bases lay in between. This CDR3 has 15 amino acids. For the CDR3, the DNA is TGTGCCAGCAGCCCGAGCGGTGTAAGGTGGACTGAAGCTTTCTTT. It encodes CASSPSGVRWTEAFF.

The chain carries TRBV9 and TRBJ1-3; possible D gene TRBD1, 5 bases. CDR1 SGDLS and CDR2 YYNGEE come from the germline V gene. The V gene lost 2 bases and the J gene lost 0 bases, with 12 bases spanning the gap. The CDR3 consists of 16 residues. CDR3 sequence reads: CASSVPPGFSGNTIYF. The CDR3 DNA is TGTGCCAGCAGCGTTCCCCCAGGGTTCTCTGGAAACACCATATATTTT.

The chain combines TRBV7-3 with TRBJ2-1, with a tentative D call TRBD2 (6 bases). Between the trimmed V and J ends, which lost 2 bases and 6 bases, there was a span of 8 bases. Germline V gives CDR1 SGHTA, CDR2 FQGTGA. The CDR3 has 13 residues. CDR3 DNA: TGTGCCAGCAGCTTAGGAGGGAGCAATGAGCAGTTCTTC. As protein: CASSLGGSNEQFF.

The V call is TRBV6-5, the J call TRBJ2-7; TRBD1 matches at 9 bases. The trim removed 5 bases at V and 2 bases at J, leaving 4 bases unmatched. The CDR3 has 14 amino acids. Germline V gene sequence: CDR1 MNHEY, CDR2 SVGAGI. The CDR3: CASSRDREAYEQYF. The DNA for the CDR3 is TGTGCCAGCAGTCGGGACAGGGAAGCCTACGAGCAGTACTTC.

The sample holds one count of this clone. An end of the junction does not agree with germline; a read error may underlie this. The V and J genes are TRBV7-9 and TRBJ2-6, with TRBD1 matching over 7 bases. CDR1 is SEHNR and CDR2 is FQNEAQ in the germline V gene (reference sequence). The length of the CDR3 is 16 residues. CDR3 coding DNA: TGTTCCAGCAGCTCGACAGGGTTCCCTGGGGCCAACGGCCTGACTTTC. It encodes CSSSSTGFPGANGLTF.

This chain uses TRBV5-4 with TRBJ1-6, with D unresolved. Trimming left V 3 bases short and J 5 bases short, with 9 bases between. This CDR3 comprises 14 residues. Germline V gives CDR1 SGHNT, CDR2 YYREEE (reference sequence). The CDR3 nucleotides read TGTGCCAGCAGCTCCTATATAGATAATTCACCCCTCCACTTT. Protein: CASSSYIDNSPLHF.

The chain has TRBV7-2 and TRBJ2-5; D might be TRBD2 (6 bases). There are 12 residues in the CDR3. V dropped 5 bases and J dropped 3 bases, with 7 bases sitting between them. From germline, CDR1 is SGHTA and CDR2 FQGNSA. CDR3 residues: CASSPGEETQYF. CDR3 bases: TGTGCCAGCAGCCCGGGGGAAGAGACCCAGTACTTC.

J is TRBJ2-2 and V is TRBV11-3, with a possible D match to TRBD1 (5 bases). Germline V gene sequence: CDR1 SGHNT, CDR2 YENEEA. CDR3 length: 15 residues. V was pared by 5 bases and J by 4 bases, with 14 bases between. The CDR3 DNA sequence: TGTGCCAGCAGCGGACACGGACCACTCACCGGGGAGCTGTTTTTT. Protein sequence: CASSGHGPLTGELFF.

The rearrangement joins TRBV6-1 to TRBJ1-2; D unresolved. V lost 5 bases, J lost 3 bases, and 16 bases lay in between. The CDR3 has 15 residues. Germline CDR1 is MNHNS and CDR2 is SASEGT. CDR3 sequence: CASSSGGLPYYGYTF. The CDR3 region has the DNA TGTGCCAGCAGTTCGGGAGGGCTCCCTTACTATGGCTACACCTTC.

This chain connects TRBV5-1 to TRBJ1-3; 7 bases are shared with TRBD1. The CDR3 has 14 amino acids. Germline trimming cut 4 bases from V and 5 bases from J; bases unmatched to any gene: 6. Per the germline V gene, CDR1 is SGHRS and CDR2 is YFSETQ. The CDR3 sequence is CASSPGDSRNTIYF. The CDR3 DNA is TGCGCCAGCAGCCCAGGGGACAGCAGAAACACCATATATTTT.

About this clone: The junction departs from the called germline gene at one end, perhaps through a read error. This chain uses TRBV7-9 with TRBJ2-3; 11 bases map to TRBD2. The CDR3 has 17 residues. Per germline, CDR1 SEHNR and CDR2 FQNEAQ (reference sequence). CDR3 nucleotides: TGTTCCAGCAGCTCCCTTTTACTAGCGGGGGGCACAGATACGCAGTATTTT. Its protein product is CSSSSLLLAGGTDTQYF.

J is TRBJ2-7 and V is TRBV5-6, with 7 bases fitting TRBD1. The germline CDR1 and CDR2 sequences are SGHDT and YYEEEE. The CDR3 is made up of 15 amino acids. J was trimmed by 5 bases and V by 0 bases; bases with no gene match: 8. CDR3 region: CASSLGDRAGDEQYF. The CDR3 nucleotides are TGTGCCAGCAGCTTGGGTGACAGGGCTGGGGACGAGCAGTACTTC.

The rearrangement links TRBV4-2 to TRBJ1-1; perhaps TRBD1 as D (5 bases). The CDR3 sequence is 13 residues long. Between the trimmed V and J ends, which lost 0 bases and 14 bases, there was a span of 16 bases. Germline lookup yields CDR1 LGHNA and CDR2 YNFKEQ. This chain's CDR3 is CASSQEGRGGSFF. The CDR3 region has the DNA TGTGCCAGCAGCCAAGAGGGACGCGGGGGTTCCTTCTTT.